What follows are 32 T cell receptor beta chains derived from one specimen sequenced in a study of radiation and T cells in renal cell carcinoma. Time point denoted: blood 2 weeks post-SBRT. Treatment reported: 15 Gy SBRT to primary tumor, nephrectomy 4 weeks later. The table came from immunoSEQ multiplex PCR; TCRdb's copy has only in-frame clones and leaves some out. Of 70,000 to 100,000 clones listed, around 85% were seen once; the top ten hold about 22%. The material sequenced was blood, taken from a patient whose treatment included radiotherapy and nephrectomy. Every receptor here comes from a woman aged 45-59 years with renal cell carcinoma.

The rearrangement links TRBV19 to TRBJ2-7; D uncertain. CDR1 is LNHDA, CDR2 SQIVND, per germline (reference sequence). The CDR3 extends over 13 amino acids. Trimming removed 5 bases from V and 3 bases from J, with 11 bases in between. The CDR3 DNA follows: TGTGCCAGTAGTGGGTCCTACAGCTACGAGCAGTACTTC. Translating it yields CASSGSYSYEQYF. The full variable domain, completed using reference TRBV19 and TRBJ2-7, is DGGITQSPKYLFRKEGQNVTLSCEQNLNHDAMYWYRQDPGQGLRLIYYSQIVNDFQKGDIAEGYSVSREKKESFPLTVTSAQKNPTAFYLCASSGSYSYEQYFGPGTRLTVT.

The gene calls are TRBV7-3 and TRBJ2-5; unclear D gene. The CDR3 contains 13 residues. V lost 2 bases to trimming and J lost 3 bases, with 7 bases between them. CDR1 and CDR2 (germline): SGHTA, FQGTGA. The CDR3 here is CASSLRSEETQYF. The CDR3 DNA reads TGTGCCAGCAGCTTACGCTCGGAAGAGACCCAGTACTTC.

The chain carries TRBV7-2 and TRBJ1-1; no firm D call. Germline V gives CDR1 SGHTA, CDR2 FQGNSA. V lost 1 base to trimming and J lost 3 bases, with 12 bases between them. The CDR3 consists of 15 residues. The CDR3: CASSLVLGGDTEAFF. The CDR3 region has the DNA TGTGCCAGCAGCTTAGTTCTAGGCGGAGACACTGAAGCTTTCTTT. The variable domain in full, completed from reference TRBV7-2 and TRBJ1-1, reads GAGVSQSPSNKVTEKGKDVELRCDPISGHTALYWYRQSLGQGLEFLIYFQGNSAPDKSGLPSDRFSAERTGGSVSTLTIQRTQQEDSAVYLCASSLVLGGDTEAFFGQGTRLTVV.

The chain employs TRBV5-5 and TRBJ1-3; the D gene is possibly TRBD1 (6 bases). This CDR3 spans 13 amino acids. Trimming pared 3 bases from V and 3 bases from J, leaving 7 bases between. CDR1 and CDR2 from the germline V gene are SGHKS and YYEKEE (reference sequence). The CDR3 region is CASSWTVGNTIYF. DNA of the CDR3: TGTGCCAGCAGCTGGACAGTTGGAAACACCATATATTTT.

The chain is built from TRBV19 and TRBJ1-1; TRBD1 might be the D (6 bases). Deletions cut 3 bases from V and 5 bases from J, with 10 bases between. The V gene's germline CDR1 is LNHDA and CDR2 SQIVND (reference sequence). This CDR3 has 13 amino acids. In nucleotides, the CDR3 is TGTGCCAGTAGTATGACAGGTCCGACTGAAGCTTTCTTT. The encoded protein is CASSMTGPTEAFF.

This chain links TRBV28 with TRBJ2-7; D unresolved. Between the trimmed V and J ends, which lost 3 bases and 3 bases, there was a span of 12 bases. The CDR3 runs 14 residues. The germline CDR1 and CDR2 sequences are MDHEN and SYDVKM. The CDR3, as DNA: TGTGCCAGCAGTTTGAACAGTAAGAACTACGAGCAGTACTTC. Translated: CASSLNSKNYEQYF. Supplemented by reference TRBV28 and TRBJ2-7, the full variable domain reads DVKVTQSSRYLVKRTGEKVFLECVQDMDHENMFWYRQDPGLGLRLIYFSYDVKMKEKGDIPEGYSVSREKKERFSLILESASTNQTSMYLCASSLNSKNYEQYFGPGTRLTVT.

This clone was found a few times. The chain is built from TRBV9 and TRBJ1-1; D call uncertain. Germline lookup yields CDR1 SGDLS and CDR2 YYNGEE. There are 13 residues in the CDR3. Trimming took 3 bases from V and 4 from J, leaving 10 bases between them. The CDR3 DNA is TGTGCCAGCAGCGCAGTTGGAGGCACTGAAGCTTTCTTT. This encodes CASSAVGGTEAFF.

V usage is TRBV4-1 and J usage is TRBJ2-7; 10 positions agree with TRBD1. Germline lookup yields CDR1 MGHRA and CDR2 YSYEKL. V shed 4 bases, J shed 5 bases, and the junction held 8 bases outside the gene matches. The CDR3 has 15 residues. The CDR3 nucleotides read TGCGCCAGCAGCCGCCCGGGACAGGGGTTCGACGAGCAGTACTTC. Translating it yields CASSRPGQGFDEQYF.

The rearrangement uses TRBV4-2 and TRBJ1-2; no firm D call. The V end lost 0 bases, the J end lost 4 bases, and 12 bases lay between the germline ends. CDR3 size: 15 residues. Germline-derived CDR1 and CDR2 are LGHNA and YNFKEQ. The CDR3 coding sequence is TGTGCCAGCAGCCAAGATCGGAATGCTGGCTATGGCTACACCTTC. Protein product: CASSQDRNAGYGYTF.

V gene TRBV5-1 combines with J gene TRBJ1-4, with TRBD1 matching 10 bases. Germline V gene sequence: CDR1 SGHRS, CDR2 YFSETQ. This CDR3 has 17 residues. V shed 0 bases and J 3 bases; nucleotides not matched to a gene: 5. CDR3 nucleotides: TGCGCCAGCAGCTTGGGGACAGGGGGGTCTTCTAATGAAAAACTGTTTTTT. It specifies CASSLGTGGSSNEKLFF. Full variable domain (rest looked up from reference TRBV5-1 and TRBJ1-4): KAGVTQTPRYLIKTRGQQVTLSCSPISGHRSVSWYQQTPGQGLQFLFEYFSETQRNKGNFPGRFSGRQFSNSRSEMNVSTLELGDSALYLCASSLGTGGSSNEKLFFGSGTQLSVL.

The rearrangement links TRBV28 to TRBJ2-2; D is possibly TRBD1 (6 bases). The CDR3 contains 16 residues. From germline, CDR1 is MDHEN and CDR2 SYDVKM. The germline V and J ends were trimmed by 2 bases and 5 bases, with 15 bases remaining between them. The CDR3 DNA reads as TGTGCCAGCAGTTTAGGGGGCGGCGGGCCAACCGGGGAGCTGTTTTTT. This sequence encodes CASSLGGGGPTGELFF.

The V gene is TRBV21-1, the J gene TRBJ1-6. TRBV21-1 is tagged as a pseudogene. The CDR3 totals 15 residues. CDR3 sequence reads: CASSGRADYNSPLHF. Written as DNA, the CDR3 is TGTGCCAGCAGCGGGCGGGCCGACTATAATTCACCCCTCCACTTT.

The CDR3 sequence is CASRTPGLGTDTQYF. The DNA for the CDR3 is TGTGCCAGCAGGACCCCGGGCCTTGGGACGGATACGCAGTATTTT. The V gene is TRBV6-5, the J gene TRBJ2-3, with D perhaps TRBD1 or TRBD2 (5 bases each). CDR3 length: 15 amino acids. Trimming stripped 6 bases from V and 6 bases from J, with 19 bases between. Germline-derived CDR1 and CDR2 are MNHEY and SVGAGI.

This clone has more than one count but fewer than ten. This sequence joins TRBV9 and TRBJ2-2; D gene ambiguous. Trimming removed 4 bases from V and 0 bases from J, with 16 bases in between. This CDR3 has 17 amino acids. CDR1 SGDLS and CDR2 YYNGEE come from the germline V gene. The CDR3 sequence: CASSTRRGGSNTGELFF. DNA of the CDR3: TGTGCCAGCAGCACGAGACGAGGCGGATCGAACACCGGGGAGCTGTTTTTT.

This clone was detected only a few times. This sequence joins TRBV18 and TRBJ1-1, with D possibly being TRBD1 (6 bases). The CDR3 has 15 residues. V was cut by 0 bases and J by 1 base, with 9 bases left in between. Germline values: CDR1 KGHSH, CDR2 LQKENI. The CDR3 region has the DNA TGTGCCAGCTCACCACCGGGACAAACGAACACTGAAGCTTTCTTT. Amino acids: CASSPPGQTNTEAFF.

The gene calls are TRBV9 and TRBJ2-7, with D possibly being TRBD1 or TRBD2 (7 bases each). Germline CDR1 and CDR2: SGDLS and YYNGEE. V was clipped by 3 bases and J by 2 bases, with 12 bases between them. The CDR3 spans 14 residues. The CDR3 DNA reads TGTGCCAGCAGCGAACAGGGGAGGGCCTACGAGCAGTACTTC. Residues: CASSEQGRAYEQYF.

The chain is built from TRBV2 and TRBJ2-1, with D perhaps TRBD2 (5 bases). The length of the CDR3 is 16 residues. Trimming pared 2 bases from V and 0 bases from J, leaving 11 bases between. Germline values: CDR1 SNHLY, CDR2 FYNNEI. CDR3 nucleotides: TGTGCCAGCAGTGAAAGTGGGAGAAGCTCCTACAATGAGCAGTTCTTC. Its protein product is CASSESGRSSYNEQFF.

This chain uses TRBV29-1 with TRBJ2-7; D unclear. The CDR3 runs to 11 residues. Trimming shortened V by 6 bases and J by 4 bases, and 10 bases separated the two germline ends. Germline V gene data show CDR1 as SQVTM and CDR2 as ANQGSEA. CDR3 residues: CSVVGLYEQYF. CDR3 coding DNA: TGCAGCGTCGTCGGGTTGTACGAGCAGTACTTC.

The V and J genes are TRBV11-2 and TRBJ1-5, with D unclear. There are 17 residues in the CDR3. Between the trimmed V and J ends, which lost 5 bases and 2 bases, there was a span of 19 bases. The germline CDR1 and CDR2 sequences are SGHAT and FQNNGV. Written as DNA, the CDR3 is TGTGCCAGCAGCCACCAGTCGCGGGGAGGTGGCAATCAGCCCCAGCATTTT. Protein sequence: CASSHQSRGGGNQPQHF.

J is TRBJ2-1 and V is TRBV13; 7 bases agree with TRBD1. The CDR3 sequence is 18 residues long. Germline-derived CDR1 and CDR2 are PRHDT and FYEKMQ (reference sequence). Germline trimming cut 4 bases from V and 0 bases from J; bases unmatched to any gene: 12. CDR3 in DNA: TGTGCCAGCAGCTCAACCGACAGGGACCTACCCTCCTACAATGAGCAGTTCTTC. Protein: CASSSTDRDLPSYNEQFF.

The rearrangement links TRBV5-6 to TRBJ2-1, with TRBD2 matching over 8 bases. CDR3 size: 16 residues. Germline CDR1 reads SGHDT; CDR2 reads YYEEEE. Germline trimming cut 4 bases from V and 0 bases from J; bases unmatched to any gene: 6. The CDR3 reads CASSPRGASSYNEQFF. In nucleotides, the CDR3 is TGTGCCAGCAGCCCGCGGGGGGCAAGCTCCTACAATGAGCAGTTCTTC.

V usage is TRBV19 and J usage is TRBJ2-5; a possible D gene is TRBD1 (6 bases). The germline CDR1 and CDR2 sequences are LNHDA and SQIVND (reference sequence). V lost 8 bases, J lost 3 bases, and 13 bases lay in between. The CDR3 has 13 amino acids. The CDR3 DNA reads TGTGCCAGTGGGGGCGACAGTGAAGAGACCCAGTACTTC. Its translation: CASGGDSEETQYF.

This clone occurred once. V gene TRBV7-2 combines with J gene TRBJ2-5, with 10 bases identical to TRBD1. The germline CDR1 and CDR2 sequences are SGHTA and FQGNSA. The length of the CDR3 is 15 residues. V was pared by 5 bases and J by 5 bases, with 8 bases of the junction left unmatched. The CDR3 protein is CASSPRGQGWETQYF. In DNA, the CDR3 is TGTGCCAGCAGCCCTCGGGGACAGGGGTGGGAGACCCAGTACTTC. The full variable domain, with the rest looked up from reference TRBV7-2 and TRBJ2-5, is GAGVSQSPSNKVTEKGKDVELRCDPISGHTALYWYRQSLGQGLEFLIYFQGNSAPDKSGLPSDRFSAERTGGSVSTLTIQRTQQEDSAVYLCASSPRGQGWETQYFGPGTRLLVL.

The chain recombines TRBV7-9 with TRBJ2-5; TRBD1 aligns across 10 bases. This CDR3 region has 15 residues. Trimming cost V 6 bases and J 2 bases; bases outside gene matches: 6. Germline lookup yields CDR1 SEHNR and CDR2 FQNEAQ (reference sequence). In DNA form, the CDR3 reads TGTGCCAGCAGTCGATGGACAGGGGGGCAAGAGACCCAGTACTTC. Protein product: CASSRWTGGQETQYF.

The CDR3 nucleotides read TGTGCCTGGAGTAGCGGGGGGGCGTACGAGCAGTACTTC. Translation gives CAWSSGGAYEQYF. The gene calls are TRBV30 and TRBJ2-7; 10 nucleotides align to TRBD2. Looked up from germline, CDR1 is GTSNPN and CDR2 is SVGIG (reference sequence). The CDR3 consists of 13 residues. V dropped 2 bases and J dropped 4; count of bases not matched to a gene: 2.

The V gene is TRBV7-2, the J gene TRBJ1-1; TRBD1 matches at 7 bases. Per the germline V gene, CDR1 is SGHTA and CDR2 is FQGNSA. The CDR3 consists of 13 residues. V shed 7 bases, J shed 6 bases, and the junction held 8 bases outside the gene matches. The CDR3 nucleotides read TGTGCCAGCAAAAGGACAGGCGTTTCTGAAGCTTTCTTT. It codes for CASKRTGVSEAFF.

CDR3 amino acids: CASSLPFGEQFF. The CDR3 DNA is TGTGCCAGCAGCTTACCCTTCGGGGAGCAGTTCTTC. The J gene is TRBJ2-1, the V gene TRBV7-8, with D uncertain. Germline assignment: CDR1 SGHVS and CDR2 FQNEAQ. The V and J ends lost 2 bases and 10 bases respectively, with 9 bases between them. CDR3 length equals 12 residues.

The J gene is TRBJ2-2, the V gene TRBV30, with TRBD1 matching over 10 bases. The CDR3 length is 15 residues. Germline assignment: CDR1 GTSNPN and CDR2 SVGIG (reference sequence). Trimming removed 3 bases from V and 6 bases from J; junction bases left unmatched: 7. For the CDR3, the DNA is TGTGCCTGGAGGGGCAGGACAGGGGGACCCGGGGAGCTGTTTTTT. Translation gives CAWRGRTGGPGELFF.

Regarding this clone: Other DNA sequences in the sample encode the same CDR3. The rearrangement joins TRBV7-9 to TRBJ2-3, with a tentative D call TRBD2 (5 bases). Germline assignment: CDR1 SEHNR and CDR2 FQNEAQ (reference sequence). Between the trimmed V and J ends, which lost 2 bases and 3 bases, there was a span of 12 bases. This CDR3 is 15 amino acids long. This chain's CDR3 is CASSLNPRGTDTQYF. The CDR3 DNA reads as TGTGCCAGCAGCTTAAATCCCCGGGGAACAGATACGCAGTATTTT. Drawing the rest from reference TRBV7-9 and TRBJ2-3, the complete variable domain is DTGVSQNPRHKITKRGQNVTFRCDPISEHNRLYWYRQTLGQGPEFLTYFQNEAQLEKSRLLSDRFSAERPKGSFSTLEIQRTEQGDSAMYLCASSLNPRGTDTQYFGPGTRLTVL.

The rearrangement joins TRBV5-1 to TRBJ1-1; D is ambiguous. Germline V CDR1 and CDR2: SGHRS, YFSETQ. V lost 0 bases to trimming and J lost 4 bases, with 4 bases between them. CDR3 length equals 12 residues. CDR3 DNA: TGCGCCAGCAGCTTGGGTCGCACTGAAGCTTTCTTT. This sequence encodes CASSLGRTEAFF.

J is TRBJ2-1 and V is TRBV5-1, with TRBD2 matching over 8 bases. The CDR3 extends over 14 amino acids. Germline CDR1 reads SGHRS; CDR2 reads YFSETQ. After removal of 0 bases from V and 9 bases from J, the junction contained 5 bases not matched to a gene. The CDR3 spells CASSLAGGPSEQFF. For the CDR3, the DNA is TGCGCCAGCAGCTTGGCGGGGGGGCCGTCTGAGCAGTTCTTC.

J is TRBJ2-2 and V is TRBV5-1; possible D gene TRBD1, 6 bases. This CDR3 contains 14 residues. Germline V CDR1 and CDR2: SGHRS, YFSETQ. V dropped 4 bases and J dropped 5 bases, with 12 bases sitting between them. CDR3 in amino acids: CASSTNRVTGELFF. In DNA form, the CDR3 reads TGCGCCAGCAGCACAAACAGGGTTACCGGGGAGCTGTTTTTT. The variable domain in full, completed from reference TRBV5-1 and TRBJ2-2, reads KAGVTQTPRYLIKTRGQQVTLSCSPISGHRSVSWYQQTPGQGLQFLFEYFSETQRNKGNFPGRFSGRQFSNSRSEMNVSTLELGDSALYLCASSTNRVTGELFFGEGSRLTVL.